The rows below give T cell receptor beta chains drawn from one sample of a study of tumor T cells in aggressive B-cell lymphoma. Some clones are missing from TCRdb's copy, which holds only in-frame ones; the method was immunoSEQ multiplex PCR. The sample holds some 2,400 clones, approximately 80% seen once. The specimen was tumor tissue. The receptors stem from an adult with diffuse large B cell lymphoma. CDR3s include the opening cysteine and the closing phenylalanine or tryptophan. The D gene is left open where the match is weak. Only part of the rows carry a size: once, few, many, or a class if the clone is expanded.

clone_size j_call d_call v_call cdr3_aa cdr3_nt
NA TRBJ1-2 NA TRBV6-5 CASRPRGGSYGYTF TGTGCCAGCAGACCGAGGGGGGGGTCCTATGGCTACACCTTC
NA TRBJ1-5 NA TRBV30 CAWSGGTHNQPQHF TGTGCCTGGAGTGGAGGGACACACAATCAGCCCCAGCATTTT
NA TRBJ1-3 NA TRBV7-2 CASSLAQGVSGNTIYF TGTGCCAGCAGCTTAGCCCAGGGTGTCTCTGGAAACACCATATATTTT
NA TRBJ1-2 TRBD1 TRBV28 CASSLSRTGDGGYTF TGTGCCAGCAGTTTAAGCCGGACAGGGGATGGGGGCTACACCTTC
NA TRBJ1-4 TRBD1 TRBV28 CASSSGGTGNEKLFF TGTGCCAGCAGTTCCGGGGGGACAGGGAACGAAAAACTGTTTTTT
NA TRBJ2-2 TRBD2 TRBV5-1 CASGTSAVGNTGELFF TGCGCCAGCGGGACTAGCGCGGTCGGGAACACCGGGGAGCTGTTTTTT
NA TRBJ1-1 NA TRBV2 CASTRTGGLAGHTEAFF TGTGCCAGCACCAGAACGGGAGGGCTGGCAGGACACACTGAAGCTTTCTTT
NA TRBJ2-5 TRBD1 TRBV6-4 CASSAGTGKETQYF TGTGCCAGCAGTGCAGGGACAGGGAAAGAGACCCAGTACTTC
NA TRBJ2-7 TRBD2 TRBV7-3 CASSSLAGDSYEQYF TGTGCCAGCAGTTCCTTAGCGGGAGACTCCTACGAGCAGTACTTC
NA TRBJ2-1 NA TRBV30 CAWMGGQEQFF TGTGCCTGGATGGGGGGACAGGAGCAGTTCTTC
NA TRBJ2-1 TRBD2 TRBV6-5 CASSYQPAGGPNEQFF TGTGCCAGCAGTTATCAGCCGGCGGGAGGGCCAAATGAGCAGTTCTTC
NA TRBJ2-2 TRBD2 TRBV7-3 CASSLGGLASGELFF TGTGCCAGCAGCTTGGGGGGACTAGCCTCCGGGGAGCTGTTTTTT
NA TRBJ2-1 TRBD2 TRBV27 CASSFYVAGGPSNEQFF TGTGCCAGCAGTTTTTATGTGGCGGGAGGGCCGAGCAATGAGCAGTTCTTC
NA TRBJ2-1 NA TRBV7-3 CASGTSNEQFF TGTGCCAGCGGCACCAGCAATGAGCAGTTCTTC
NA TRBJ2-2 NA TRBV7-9 CASSLQGGGSGELFF TGTGCCAGCAGCTTACAAGGCGGTGGTTCCGGGGAGCTGTTTTTT
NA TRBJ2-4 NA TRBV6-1 CASKLGVSDIQYF TGTGCCAGCAAACTCGGGGTCTCGGACATTCAGTACTTC
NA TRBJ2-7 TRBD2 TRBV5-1 CASSPRTSGRAGFKEQYF TGCGCCAGCAGCCCTCGGACTAGCGGGAGGGCCGGTTTCAAAGAGCAGTACTTC
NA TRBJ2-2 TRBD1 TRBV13 CASSHGTGLTGELFF TGTGCCAGCAGCCACGGGACAGGGCTAACCGGGGAGCTGTTTTTT
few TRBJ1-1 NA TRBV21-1 CASSKVFRGESTEAFF TGTGCCAGCAGCAAAGTGTTCAGGGGGGAAAGCACTGAAGCTTTCTTT
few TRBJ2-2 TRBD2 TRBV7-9 CASSLRGRANTGELFF TGTGCCAGCAGCTTACGCGGGAGGGCGAACACCGGGGAGCTGTTTTTT
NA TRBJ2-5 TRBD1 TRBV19 CASIRPGTDVVKQETQYF TGTGCCAGTATCCGCCCCGGGACAGACGTCGTTAAACAAGAGACCCAGTACTTC
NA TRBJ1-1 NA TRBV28 CASSRGGATEAFF TGTGCCAGCAGCCGGGGGGGGGCCACTGAAGCTTTCTTT
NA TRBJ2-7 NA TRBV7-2 CASSPTTGSFEQYF TGTGCCAGCAGCCCCACAACAGGGTCCTTCGAGCAGTACTTC
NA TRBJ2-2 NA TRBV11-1 CASSPYLREELFF TGTGCCAGCAGCCCCTATCTGCGGGAGGAGCTGTTTTTT
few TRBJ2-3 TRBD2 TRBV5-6 CASSLLAGATDTQYF TGTGCCAGCAGCTTACTAGCGGGAGCGACAGATACGCAGTATTTT
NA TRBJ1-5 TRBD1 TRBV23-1 CASSQYLGTGGQPQHF TGCGCCAGCAGTCAATATCTGGGGACAGGGGGTCAGCCCCAGCATTTT
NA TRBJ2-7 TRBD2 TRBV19 CASSITSGSYEQYF TGTGCCAGTAGTATAACTAGCGGTTCCTACGAGCAGTACTTC
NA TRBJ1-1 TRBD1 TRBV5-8 CASSLFQGGMGTEAFF TGTGCCAGCAGCTTGTTCCAGGGGGGAATGGGCACTGAAGCTTTCTTT
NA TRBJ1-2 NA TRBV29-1 CSIYREPYGYTF TGCAGCATCTACCGGGAACCTTATGGCTACACCTTC
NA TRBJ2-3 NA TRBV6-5 CASSIADSRADTQYF TGTGCCAGCAGTATAGCGGATAGCCGGGCAGATACGCAGTATTTT
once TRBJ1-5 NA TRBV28 CASAVPGDQPQHF TGTGCCAGCGCCGTCCCGGGGGATCAGCCCCAGCATTTT
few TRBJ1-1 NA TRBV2 CASILDSYTEAFF NA
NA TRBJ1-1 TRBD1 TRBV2 CASRPDRLNTEAFF TGTGCCAGCAGACCGGACAGGTTGAACACTGAAGCTTTCTTT
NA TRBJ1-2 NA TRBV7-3 CASSLRDLGGYTF TGTGCCAGCAGCTTACGGGATCTTGGAGGCTACACCTTC
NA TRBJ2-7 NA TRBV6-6 CASSQWVQGPAGEQYF TGTGCCAGCAGTCAATGGGTACAGGGCCCCGCCGGCGAGCAGTACTTC
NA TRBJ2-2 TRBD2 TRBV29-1 CSVGKGEAGDTGELFF TGCAGCGTTGGAAAAGGGGAAGCGGGAGACACCGGGGAGCTGTTTTTT
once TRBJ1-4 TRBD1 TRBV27 CASGQGYEKLFF TGTGCCAGCGGACAGGGGTATGAAAAACTGTTTTTT
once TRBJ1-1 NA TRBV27 CASTPRAGRAFMNTEAFF TGTGCCAGCACCCCAAGAGCAGGCCGCGCATTCATGAACACTGAAGCTTTCTTT
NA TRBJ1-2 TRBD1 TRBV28 CASSFSGQGLVGYTF TGTGCCAGCAGTTTCTCCGGACAGGGACTTGTTGGCTACACCTTC
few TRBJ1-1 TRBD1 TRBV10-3 CAISTGGWDTEAFF TGTGCCATCAGCACAGGGGGCTGGGACACTGAAGCTTTCTTT
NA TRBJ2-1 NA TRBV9 CASSLRDNEQFF TGTGCCAGCAGCCTCCGGGACAATGAGCAGTTCTTC
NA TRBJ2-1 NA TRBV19 CASSISDEQFF TGTGCCAGTAGTATTTCCGATGAGCAGTTCTTC
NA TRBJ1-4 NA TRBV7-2 CASSFNGGLHEEKLFF TGTGCCAGCAGCTTCAATGGGGGCCTCCATGAGGAAAAACTGTTTTTT
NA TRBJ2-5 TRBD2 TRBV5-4 CASSALAGGQETQYF TGTGCCAGCAGCGCCCTAGCGGGGGGCCAAGAGACCCAGTACTTC
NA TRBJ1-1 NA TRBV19 CASRASGLTMEAFF TGTGCCAGTAGGGCTTCGGGTCTAACAATGGAAGCTTTCTTT
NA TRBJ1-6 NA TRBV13 CASSSLEGEGNSPLHF TGTGCCAGCAGCTCACTGGAAGGGGAAGGTAATTCACCCCTCCACTTT
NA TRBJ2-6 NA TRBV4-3 CASSQWQGSGANVLTF TGCGCCAGCAGCCAGTGGCAGGGGTCTGGGGCCAACGTCCTGACTTTC
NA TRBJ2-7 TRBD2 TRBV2 CASKPSGLPYEQYF TGTGCCAGCAAACCTAGCGGACTCCCCTACGAGCAGTACTTC
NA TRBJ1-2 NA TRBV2 CASSPDRLYGYTF TGTGCCAGCAGTCCCGACAGGCTCTATGGCTACACCTTC
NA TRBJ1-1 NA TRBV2 CASTGAYTEAFF TGTGCCAGCACAGGGGCCTACACTGAAGCTTTCTTT
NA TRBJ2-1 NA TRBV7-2 CASSPSGVVGVYNEQFF TGTGCCAGCAGCCCCTCCGGGGTGGTGGGAGTATACAATGAGCAGTTCTTC
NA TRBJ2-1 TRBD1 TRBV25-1 CASKFPQGQAYNEQFF TGTGCCTCAAAATTCCCACAGGGGCAGGCTTACAATGAGCAGTTCTTC
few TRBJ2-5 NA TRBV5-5 CASSWGGAVQETQYF TGTGCCAGCAGCTGGGGTGGGGCAGTCCAAGAGACCCAGTACTTC
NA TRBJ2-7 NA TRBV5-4 CASSLETGGQYF TGTGCCAGCAGCTTGGAAACTGGTGGGCAGTACTTC